The 23 T cell receptor beta chains in this list originate from one sample, sequenced in a study of T cell repertoires in cytomegalovirus infection. TCRdb redid the calling of the reads with MiXCR, one entry per CDR3 protein. The table records about a million distinct CDR3 sequences, about 33% of them present only once. Their antigens remain unidentified. Sequencing was performed on cultured CD8+ T cells from PBMCs, taken from culture after CMV antigen stimulation. The receptors originated from a human donor in good health (CMV status not recorded). Some clones in this sample may be carry-over from other donors' samples.

The table lists this clonotype with a few counts. The chain joins TRBV6-5 to TRBJ1-6; no reliable D call. The CDR3 extends over 16 amino acids. The V and J ends lost 0 bases and 8 bases respectively, with 14 bases between them. CDR1 is MNHEY and CDR2 is SVGAGI in the germline V gene. CDR3 nucleotide sequence: TGTGCCAGCAGTTACTCGAGCCCCGGGTGGGATTCACCCCTCCACTTT. Amino acid sequence: CASSYSSPGWDSPLHF.

This sequence joins TRBV24-1 and TRBJ2-1; D gene uncertain. V dropped 5 bases and J dropped 3 bases, with 7 bases sitting between them. The CDR3 runs to 13 residues. The germline gives CDR1 KGHDR, CDR2 SFDVKD. CDR3 sequence: CATSGGFYNEQFF. In nucleotides, the CDR3 is TGTGCCACCAGTGGGGGATTCTACAATGAGCAGTTCTTC.

In its sample, this clonotype was seen a few times. This chain joins TRBV7-9 and TRBJ1-1; D not resolved. The length of the CDR3 is 12 residues. CDR1 is SEHNR, CDR2 FQNEAQ, per germline (reference sequence). The V end lost 5 bases, the J end lost 5 bases, and 9 bases lay between the germline ends. CDR3 DNA: TGTGCCAGCAGCAAATCCAGTACTGAAGCTTTCTTT. It yields the protein CASSKSSTEAFF. Variable domain in full (rest from reference TRBV7-9 and TRBJ1-1): DTGVSQNPRHKITKRGQNVTFRCDPISEHNRLYWYRQTLGQGPEFLTYFQNEAQLEKSRLLSDRFSAERPKGSFSTLEIQRTEQGDSAMYLCASSKSSTEAFFGQGTRLTVV.

The V gene is TRBV11-2, the J gene TRBJ2-5; D possibly corresponds to TRBD1 (6 bases). CDR3 length equals 16 residues. Germline CDR1 SGHAT, CDR2 FQNNGV. Trimming removed 2 bases at V and 3 bases at J, with 16 bases between. CDR3 in DNA: TGTGCCAGCAGCTTATCGGCTCAGGGGACCGAAGAGACCCAGTACTTC. Its translation is CASSLSAQGTEETQYF.

This clonotype has a count of ten or more. The CDR3 bases are TGTGCCAGCAGCATTGAGGCGTACGAGCAGTACTTC. Translating gives CASSIEAYEQYF. The gene calls are TRBV7-2 and TRBJ2-7, with unresolved D. CDR1 SGHTA and CDR2 FQGNSA come from the germline V gene. This CDR3 contains 12 residues. V gave up 5 bases and J gave up 4 bases, with 9 bases separating them.

The genes are TRBV6-1 and TRBJ1-1, with D possibly matching TRBD1 (5 bases). The V end was cut by 10 bases, the J end by 5 bases, with 20 bases between. CDR3 size: 14 residues. The germline V gene has CDR1 MNHNS and CDR2 SASEGT. DNA for the CDR3: TGTGCCACAACAGAAATCGGGGCTGGGACTGAAGCTTTCTTT. Translating gives CATTEIGAGTEAFF.

This clonotype was observed a single time. The chain uses TRBV9 and TRBJ1-3, with no clear D. The CDR3 covers 14 residues. The V end lost 6 bases, the J end lost 0 bases, and 10 bases lay between the germline ends. CDR1 and CDR2 from the germline V gene are SGDLS and YYNGEE. For the CDR3, the DNA is TGTGCCAGCACCCCCGCGGGCTCTGGAAACACCATATATTTT. Amino acids: CASTPAGSGNTIYF.

This clonotype has just a few counts. The chain has TRBV7-6 and TRBJ1-6, with 9 bases aligning to TRBD1. CDR3 length: 15 amino acids. Germline assignment: CDR1 SGHVS and CDR2 FNYEAQ. With 2 bases clipped from V and 9 bases from J, the junction kept 5 bases outside the gene matches. The CDR3 coding sequence is TGTGCCAGCAGCTTATTACAGGGGGCGAGTTCACCCCTCCACTTT. Protein product: CASSLLQGASSPLHF.

This clonotype was seen more than once but under ten times. V is TRBV5-1 and J is TRBJ1-4, with D unclear. V gave up 0 bases and J gave up 4 bases, with 7 bases separating them. The CDR3 has 14 amino acids. Germline values: CDR1 SGHRS, CDR2 YFSETQ. The CDR3 spells CASSLDSFNEKLFF. Here the CDR3 DNA reads TGCGCCAGCAGCTTGGACAGCTTTAATGAAAAACTGTTTTTT.

The chain carries TRBV7-6 and TRBJ2-5, with D unresolved. Germline values: CDR1 SGHVS, CDR2 FNYEAQ. The V gene lost 7 bases and the J gene lost 2 bases, with 8 bases spanning the gap. The CDR3 has 12 amino acids. The CDR3 coding sequence is TGTGCCAGCACCATTATTCAAGAGACCCAGTACTTC. Amino acids: CASTIIQETQYF.

This clonotype has only a few counts. The DNA of the CDR3 is TGTGCCATCAGTGAGAGTCAGCGGGGGGCCCAAGAGACCCAGTACTTC. This sequence encodes CAISESQRGAQETQYF. The chain has TRBV10-3 and TRBJ2-5, with 9 bases matching TRBD2. CDR1 and CDR2 (germline): ENHRY, SYGVKD. V dropped 2 bases and J dropped 1; count of bases not matched to a gene: 5. The CDR3 loop spans 16 amino acids.

The J gene is TRBJ2-3, the V gene TRBV4-1; 10 nucleotides line up with TRBD2. V trimming: 1 base; J trimming: 1 base; junction bases outside the gene matches: 8. This CDR3 is 18 amino acids long. The V gene's germline CDR1 is MGHRA and CDR2 YSYEKL. The CDR3 DNA reads TGCGCCAGCAGCCAAGTTAATAGCGGGGGGTCAGGCACAGATACGCAGTATTTT. It specifies CASSQVNSGGSGTDTQYF.

The chain's CDR3 is CASSPREGGGAGELFF. The CDR3 DNA reads as TGTGCCAGCAGTCCGCGGGAGGGCGGGGGGGCCGGGGAGCTGTTTTTT. The chain is built from TRBV6-6 and TRBJ2-2, with 9 bases aligning to TRBD2. Per germline, CDR1 MNHNY and CDR2 SVGAGI (reference sequence). This CDR3 contains 16 residues. V shed 5 bases and J 6 bases; nucleotides not matched to a gene: 10.

The chain links TRBV9 to TRBJ1-1; no firm D call. The CDR3 totals 13 residues. CDR1 and CDR2 (germline): SGDLS, YYNGEE. The V gene lost 4 bases and the J gene lost 5 bases, with 12 bases spanning the gap. For the CDR3, the DNA is TGTGCCAGCAGCCCCCAAAGGGAAACTGAAGCTTTCTTT. Translated, it gives CASSPQRETEAFF.

V usage is TRBV2 and J usage is TRBJ2-3; TRBD1 matches 9 bases. V was pared by 6 bases and J by 2 bases, with 6 bases of the junction left unmatched. CDR1 and CDR2 from the germline V gene are SNHLY and FYNNEI. This CDR3 has 15 amino acids. CDR3 nucleotides: TGTGCCAGCAGGCAAACAGGGGGCAACACAGATACGCAGTATTTT. This sequence encodes CASRQTGGNTDTQYF.

This chain connects TRBV12-3 or TRBV12-4 to TRBJ2-2, with 7 bases identical to TRBD1. The CDR3 has 15 residues. Unmatched junction bases numbered 6, after V lost 5 bases and J lost 3 bases. This CDR3 is CASSGQGEDTGELFF. The DNA for the CDR3 is TGTGCCAGCAGTGGCCAGGGGGAAGACACCGGGGAGCTGTTTTTT.

CDR3 DNA: TGTGCCAGCAGTTTTCTCCCCATCCACGGACAAAACTACACCTTC. Translating it yields CASSFLPIHGQNYTF. This sequence joins TRBV27 and TRBJ1-2, with a weak D call TRBD1 (5 bases). CDR3 length equals 15 residues. Germline V gene lookup returns CDR1 MNHEY and CDR2 SMNVEV (reference sequence). Trimming removed 3 bases from V and 10 bases from J, with 21 bases in between.

This CDR3 is CATSRELWSQTNTEAFF. The CDR3 DNA follows: TGTGCCACCAGCAGAGAGTTGTGGAGCCAAACGAACACTGAAGCTTTCTTT. This chain joins TRBV15 and TRBJ1-1, with no clear D. The V end was cut by 0 bases, the J end by 1 base, with 15 bases between. Per germline, CDR1 LNHNV and CDR2 YYDKDF (reference sequence). The CDR3 has 17 amino acids.

A few counts support this clonotype. The chain couples TRBV28 to TRBJ2-1, with D hard to call. CDR1 is MDHEN, CDR2 SYDVKM, per germline. The CDR3 is made up of 15 amino acids. V lost 4 bases and J lost 0, with 10 bases in between. The CDR3 nucleotides read TGTGCCAGCAGTTCCACGATGGGCTCCTACAATGAGCAGTTCTTC. Its protein is CASSSTMGSYNEQFF.

This clonotype came up a few times. The rearrangement links TRBV28 to TRBJ2-7; D is undetermined. The CDR3 spans 12 residues. V lost 3 bases and J 7 bases, leaving 10 bases between the germline ends. Germline CDR1 MDHEN, CDR2 SYDVKM. CDR3 protein: CASSFTIGEQYV. CDR3 nucleotide sequence: TGTGCCAGCAGTTTCACCATCGGGGAGCAGTACGTC.

The chain employs TRBV20-1 and TRBJ2-1, with D perhaps matching TRBD1 (6 bases). V lost 3 bases to trimming and J lost 2 bases, with 17 bases between them. The V gene's germline CDR1 is DFQATT and CDR2 SNEGSKA (reference sequence). The CDR3 is made up of 16 amino acids. The CDR3 loop reads CSASSDRSDAYNEQFF. In nucleotides, the CDR3 is TGCAGTGCTAGTTCCGACAGGTCGGATGCCTACAATGAGCAGTTCTTC.

This clonotype was recorded a few times. The rearrangement links TRBV6-1 to TRBJ2-1; TRBD1 or TRBD2 may be the D gene (6 bases each). Deletions cut 7 bases from V and 0 bases from J, with 13 bases between. The germline V gene has CDR1 MNHNS and CDR2 SASEGT. CDR3 length: 15 residues. As DNA, the CDR3 is TGTGCCAGCATCTTAGGGGGGAACTCCTACAATGAGCAGTTCTTC. It encodes CASILGGNSYNEQFF.

This clonotype was counted between two and nine times. The CDR3 bases are TGTGCCAGCAGCCAAGCCGGACAGGGGGCAGATGAGCAGTACTTC. This encodes CASSQAGQGADEQYF. The genes are TRBV14 and TRBJ2-7; 11 nucleotides align to TRBD1. There are 15 residues in the CDR3. Trimming removed 1 base from V and 7 bases from J; junction bases left unmatched: 6. Per the germline V gene, CDR1 is SGHDN and CDR2 is FVKESK.